The 8 T cell receptor beta chains listed next were all sequenced from one sample in a study of blood T cell repertoires in COVID-19. Using immunoSEQ multiplex PCR, the repertoire was profiled, and TCRdb retains in-frame clones only, with some absent. Altogether roughly 63,000 clones are present, 85% to 90% being singletons, with the ten largest covering about 8.1%. Sequencing was done on a sample of peripheral blood. The receptors stem from a man aged 50 or older with active COVID-19.

This clone came up a few times. The gene calls are TRBV7-9 and TRBJ1-2, with a possible D match to TRBD1 (5 bases). The germline CDR1 and CDR2 sequences are SEHNR and FQNEAQ (reference sequence). V lost 9 bases, J lost 5 bases, and 10 bases lay in between. CDR3 length equals 11 residues. CDR3 loop: CASGHEYGYTF. CDR3 nucleotides: TGTGCCAGTGGACACGAGTATGGCTACACCTTC.

This clone has only one observation. The rearrangement links TRBV7-8 to TRBJ2-2; possibly TRBD2 for D (5 bases). V was clipped by 8 bases and J by 0 bases, with 16 bases between them. Germline lookup yields CDR1 SGHVS and CDR2 FQNEAQ. The CDR3 extends over 16 amino acids. The CDR3 loop reads CASFGPGGANTGELFF. CDR3 sequence (DNA): TGTGCCAGCTTTGGCCCCGGAGGCGCGAACACCGGGGAGCTGTTTTTT.

The genes are TRBV24-1 and TRBJ1-3; 8 bases fit TRBD1. Trimming cost V 12 bases and J 6 bases; bases outside gene matches: 9. This CDR3 region has 13 residues. Germline V lookup: CDR1 KGHDR, CDR2 SFDVKD. CDR3 DNA: TGTGCCGAATACAGGGGGGTGGCAAACACCATATATTTT. As protein: CAEYRGVANTIYF.

The chain links TRBV2 to TRBJ2-3, with 12 bases identical to TRBD2. Germline V gene lookup returns CDR1 SNHLY and CDR2 FYNNEI. CDR3 size: 20 residues. Losses at the gene ends were 0 bases for V and 2 bases for J; bases not matched to a gene: 12. The CDR3 DNA follows: TGTGCCAGCAGTGAAGCGCCTAGACTAGCGGGGGCCAGGTACACAGATACGCAGTATTTT. Its translation: CASSEAPRLAGARYTDTQYF.

This chain links TRBV2 with TRBJ2-7; 8 nucleotides match TRBD2. The V gene end was trimmed by 2 bases and the J gene end by 4 bases; junction bases not matched to a gene: 4. The CDR3 spans 14 residues. Germline loops: CDR1 SNHLY, CDR2 FYNNEI. In DNA form, the CDR3 reads TGTGCCAGCAGTGAACTGAGCGGGGGTTACGAGCAGTACTTC. It is translated as CASSELSGGYEQYF.

The genes are TRBV5-1 and TRBJ1-1; maybe TRBD1 (6 bases). Trimming removed 6 bases from V and 5 bases from J, with 14 bases in between. This CDR3 contains 13 residues. The V gene's germline CDR1 is SGHRS and CDR2 YFSETQ. In nucleotides, the CDR3 is TGCGCCAGCAAAACAGAGGGGGGGACTGAAGCTTTCTTT. Protein: CASKTEGGTEAFF.

The rearrangement links TRBV7-9 to TRBJ1-2; 8 nucleotides agree with TRBD1. The CDR3 loop spans 16 amino acids. Germline loops: CDR1 SEHNR, CDR2 FQNEAQ (reference sequence). The junction had 13 bases not matched to a gene; V was cut back by 5 bases and J by 5 bases. Here the CDR3 DNA reads TGTGCCAGCAGCCTCGGGGGACAGGCGTTTTTATATGGCTACACCTTC. Protein product: CASSLGGQAFLYGYTF.

V and J are TRBV4-3 and TRBJ2-2; 8 bases match TRBD2. The CDR3 is 15 residues long. V shed 1 base and J 6 bases; nucleotides not matched to a gene: 4. Germline V CDR1 and CDR2: LGHNA, YSLEER. The CDR3 spells CASSQVLLAAGELFF. The CDR3 DNA sequence: TGCGCCAGCAGCCAAGTTCTACTAGCGGCCGGGGAGCTGTTTTTT.